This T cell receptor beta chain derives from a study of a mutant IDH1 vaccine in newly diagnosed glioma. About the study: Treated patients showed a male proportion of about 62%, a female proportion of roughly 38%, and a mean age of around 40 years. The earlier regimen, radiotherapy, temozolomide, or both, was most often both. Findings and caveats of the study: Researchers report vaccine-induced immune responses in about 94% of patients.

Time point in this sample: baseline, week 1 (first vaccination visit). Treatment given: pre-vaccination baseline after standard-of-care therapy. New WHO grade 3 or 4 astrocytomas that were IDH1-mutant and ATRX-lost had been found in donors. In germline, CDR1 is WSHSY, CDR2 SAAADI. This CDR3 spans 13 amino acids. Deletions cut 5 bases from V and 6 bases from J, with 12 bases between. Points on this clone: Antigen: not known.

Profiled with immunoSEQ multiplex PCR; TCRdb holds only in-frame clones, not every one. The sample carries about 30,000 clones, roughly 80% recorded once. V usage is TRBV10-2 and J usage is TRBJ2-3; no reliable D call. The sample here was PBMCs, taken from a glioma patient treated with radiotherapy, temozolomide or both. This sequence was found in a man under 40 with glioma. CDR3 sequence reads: CASSPERGDTQYF. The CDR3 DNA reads TGCGCCAGCAGTCCAGAACGAGGCGATACGCAGTATTTT.